The 18 T cell receptor beta chains given below trace back to one sample, sequenced in a study of cytomegalovirus exposure and HLA in healthy donors. PCR amplification relied on 60 Vbeta primers (plus 13 Jbeta primers). The repertoire was sequenced with immunoSEQ multiplex PCR; TCRdb's copy has only in-frame clones and lacks some. The sample has just over 150,000 clones; around 79% are singletons. The sequenced sample consisted of PBMCs. Receptors originate from a woman between 40 and 50 years old in good health and CMV-seronegative.

The J gene is TRBJ2-7, the V gene TRBV7-9; TRBD1 agrees at 7 bases. CDR1 is SEHNR and CDR2 is FQNEAQ in the germline V gene (reference sequence). This CDR3 comprises 12 residues. This CDR3 reads CSAGRDSYEQYF. CDR3 sequence (DNA): TGTTCCGCGGGTAGGGACAGCTACGAGCAGTACTTC.

This clone was seen more than once but under ten times. This rearrangement joins TRBV7-9 to TRBJ2-7; 7 nucleotides line up with TRBD2. This CDR3 spans 15 amino acids. V trimming: 4 bases; J trimming: 6 bases; junction bases outside the gene matches: 12. The germline gives CDR1 SEHNR, CDR2 FQNEAQ (reference sequence). CDR3: CASSSARVQRGEQYF. The CDR3 coding sequence is TGTGCCAGCAGCTCAGCCCGGGTCCAGCGGGGCGAGCAGTACTTC.

This chain uses TRBV2 with TRBJ1-5; unclear D gene. Per germline, CDR1 SNHLY and CDR2 FYNNEI. This CDR3 has 11 residues. V shed 4 bases and J shed 4 bases, with 2 bases lying between them. Here the CDR3 reads CASSVNQPQHF. The CDR3 DNA reads TGTGCCAGCAGTGTAAATCAGCCCCAGCATTTT. Supplemented by reference TRBV2 and TRBJ1-5, the full variable domain reads EPEVTQTPSHQVTQMGQEVILRCVPISNHLYFYWYRQILGQKVEFLVSFYNNEISEKSEIFDDQFSVERPDGSNFTLKIRSTKLEDSAMYFCASSVNQPQHFGDGTRLSIL.

The chain employs TRBV5-1 and TRBJ2-1; 10 nucleotides line up with TRBD2. V lost 4 bases and J lost 9; bases outside the gene matches: 10. Germline V lookup: CDR1 SGHRS, CDR2 YFSETQ. The CDR3 covers 15 residues. CDR3 nucleotides: TGCGCCAGCAGCAAAGCGGGGGGGCTTAGCCGTGAGCAGTTCTTC. Its protein is CASSKAGGLSREQFF.

The chain couples TRBV7-9 to TRBJ1-6, with no clear D. The CDR3 totals 12 residues. With 5 bases removed from V and 14 bases from J, the gap between germline ends came to 13 bases. CDR1 and CDR2 (germline): SEHNR, FQNEAQ (reference sequence). Written as DNA, the CDR3 is TGTGCCAGCAGCCACGGGTTGACGGCCCTCCACTTT. It yields the protein CASSHGLTALHF.

This sequence joins TRBV18 and TRBJ1-5; 8 nucleotides line up with TRBD1. Per germline, CDR1 KGHSH and CDR2 LQKENI. CDR3 length equals 15 residues. Trimming took 5 bases from V and 6 from J; bases not matched to a gene: 9. DNA of the CDR3: TGTGCCAGCTCAGATACAGGGGGAGTGTCTCAGCCCCAGCATTTT. It translates to CASSDTGGVSQPQHF.

The V call is TRBV4-1, the J call TRBJ2-6; 7 nucleotides align to TRBD1. The CDR3 is 17 amino acids. The germline V gene encodes CDR1 MGHRA and CDR2 YSYEKL. V lost 5 bases, J lost 0 bases, and 7 bases stayed unmatched. Written as DNA, the CDR3 is TGCGCCAGCAGCAAGGGACAGACCGCCTCTGGGGCCAACGTCCTGACTTTC. Translation gives CASSKGQTASGANVLTF.

This chain connects TRBV7-8 to TRBJ2-1, with a tentative D call TRBD1 (6 bases). V gave up 0 bases and J gave up 4 bases, with 13 bases separating them. Germline V CDR1 and CDR2: SGHVS, FQNEAQ. CDR3 length: 16 amino acids. CDR3 in amino acids: CASSLAWGLSYNEQFF. CDR3 sequence (DNA): TGTGCCAGCAGCTTAGCTTGGGGGCTTTCTTACAATGAGCAGTTCTTC.

J is TRBJ2-5 and V is TRBV5-4, with TRBD2 as a possible D gene (5 bases). V shed 3 bases and J shed 5 bases, with 17 bases lying between them. Germline-derived CDR1 and CDR2 are SGHNT and YYREEE (reference sequence). This CDR3 has 15 residues. The CDR3 sequence: CASSWAGGSGETQYF. In nucleotides, the CDR3 is TGTGCCAGCAGCTGGGCGGGCGGTTCGGGTGAGACCCAGTACTTC.

The chain combines TRBV19 with TRBJ1-2; the D is unclear. Germline V gene sequence: CDR1 LNHDA, CDR2 SQIVND (reference sequence). V lost 7 bases and J lost 5, with 35 bases in between. The CDR3 totals 20 residues. The CDR3 loop is CASISLRGYTSSGRGYGYTF. The DNA of the CDR3 is TGTGCCAGTATTTCTCTGCGGGGATACACCAGTAGTGGTCGGGGATATGGCTACACCTTC.

V is TRBV7-6 and J is TRBJ2-3; no clear D gene. The CDR3 has 14 amino acids. The V gene's germline CDR1 is SGHVS and CDR2 FNYEAQ. Trimming shortened V by 5 bases and J by 5 bases, and 14 bases separated the two germline ends. CDR3 sequence (DNA): TGTGCCAGCAGCCCCCTTGCAGGTTTAGATACGCAGTATTTT. The encoded protein is CASSPLAGLDTQYF. Looking up the rest from reference TRBV7-6 and TRBJ2-3 gives the full variable domain: GAGVSQSPRYKVTKRGQDVALRCDPISGHVSLYWYRQALGQGPEFLTYFNYEAQQDKSGLPNDRFSAERPEGSISTLTIQRTEQRDSAMYRCASSPLAGLDTQYFGPGTRLTVL.

The rearrangement links TRBV5-4 to TRBJ1-2; 7 bases line up with TRBD1. The CDR3 length is 14 residues. V lost 0 bases and J lost 6; bases outside the gene matches: 5. Per germline, CDR1 SGHNT and CDR2 YYREEE (reference sequence). DNA of the CDR3: TGTGCCAGCAGCTTGGACAGGGGCACTGATGGCTACACCTTC. Its translation: CASSLDRGTDGYTF. Full variable domain (outside the CDR3, taken from reference TRBV5-4 and TRBJ1-2): ETGVTQSPTHLIKTRGQQVTLRCSSQSGHNTVSWYQQALGQGPQFIFQYYREEENGRGNFPPRFSGLQFPNYSSELNVNALELDDSALYLCASSLDRGTDGYTFGSGTRLTVV.

The rearrangement links TRBV10-1 to TRBJ1-3; D unclear. Germline CDR1 and CDR2: WNHNN and SYGVQD (reference sequence). Deletions cut 10 bases from V and 0 bases from J, with 13 bases between. CDR3 size: 14 residues. The CDR3 here is CAIWRLSSGNTIYF. The CDR3 bases are TGCGCCATCTGGAGACTGAGCTCTGGAAACACCATATATTTT.

The DNA of the CDR3 is TGCAGCGTTGAAATGGGAGGCTATGGCTACACCTTC. It codes for CSVEMGGYGYTF. V usage is TRBV29-1 and J usage is TRBJ1-2; D not certain. The V gene's germline CDR1 is SQVTM and CDR2 ANQGSEA. Trimming stripped 2 bases from V and 4 bases from J, with 8 bases between. This CDR3 has 12 residues.

V gene TRBV6-6 combines with J gene TRBJ1-5, with D uncertain. The CDR3 sequence is 15 residues long. Trimming cost V 2 bases and J 7 bases, with 15 bases left between them. Germline V lookup: CDR1 MNHNY, CDR2 SVGAGI (reference sequence). In DNA form, the CDR3 reads TGTGCCAGCAGTTACGCCAGGTTCACCTTCCAGCCCCAGCATTTT. Protein product: CASSYARFTFQPQHF.

This clone came up a few times. The rearrangement joins TRBV13 to TRBJ2-1; 7 bases line up with TRBD2. Trimming cost V 5 bases and J 5 bases; bases outside gene matches: 9. Germline CDR1 is PRHDT and CDR2 is FYEKMQ (reference sequence). The length of the CDR3 is 15 residues. CDR3 residues: CASSPEGEGHNEQFF. CDR3 DNA: TGTGCCAGCAGCCCCGAAGGGGAGGGGCACAATGAGCAGTTCTTC.

V and J are TRBV19 and TRBJ1-2; 8 positions agree with TRBD1. The germline gives CDR1 LNHDA, CDR2 SQIVND (reference sequence). Trimming cost V 3 bases and J 3 bases; bases outside gene matches: 9. The CDR3 runs to 16 residues. The CDR3 DNA reads TGTGCCAGTAGTATCGGGGGGACAGGAGGCTACTATGGCTACACCTTC. It encodes CASSIGGTGGYYGYTF.

This clone occurred a few times. The chain couples TRBV4-1 to TRBJ2-1, with D unclear. The V and J ends lost 0 bases and 2 bases respectively, with 14 bases between them. This CDR3 is built from 17 residues. Germline lookup yields CDR1 MGHRA and CDR2 YSYEKL. CDR3 sequence: CASSQDRSGLAYNEQFF. In DNA form, the CDR3 reads TGCGCCAGCAGCCAAGATCGATCCGGGTTGGCCTACAATGAGCAGTTCTTC.